This TCR beta chain was sequenced during a study of STAT5B mutations in CD4+ large granular lymphocyte leukemia. Healthy controls were blood donor buffy coats. The CDR3 spans 15 residues. Germline V gene data show CDR1 as SGHTS and CDR2 as YDEGEE. The V segment lost 7 bases and the J segment 2 bases; nucleotides outside the gene matches: 4. As concerns this clone: What it binds is not known.

This table comes from immunoSEQ multiplex PCR, and its TCRdb copy is limited to in-frame clones, with some not included. This table holds some 30,000 clones, roughly 80% found once. General study findings and limits: TRBV06-family usage was enriched in top patient clones (8/27) versus controls (2/35). Main leukemic clonotypes were patient-specific, but roughly 23% appeared at low frequency elsewhere.

The rearrangement joins TRBV5-8 to TRBJ2-7; 15 positions agree with TRBD2. The sample consisted of CD4+ T cells from blood buffy coats. This TCR came from a human donor in good health. CDR3 amino acids: CASGTSGRPPYEQYF. In nucleotides, the CDR3 is TGTGCCAGCGGGACTAGCGGGAGGCCCCCCTACGAGCAGTACTTC.